These 22 T cell receptor beta chains share one sample of origin, sequenced in a study of beta chain features in type 1 diabetes. Sequenced material consisted of expressed TCRB transcripts (all of the isolated RNA was reverse transcribed). Some clones are missing from TCRdb's copy, which holds only in-frame ones; the method was immunoSEQ multiplex PCR. The table shows about 160,000 clones, with 10% to 13% occurring only once. Their antigens remain unidentified. Whole-study results and caveats: Shortening that was moderate but significant affected the TCRB CDR3s of Type 1 diabetes patients in all four CD4+ subsets.

The source material was central memory CD4+ T cells from blood. The receptors were sampled from a man aged 30 to 39 with type 1 diabetes.

The chain joins TRBV5-6 to TRBJ2-5; possibly TRBD1 for D (7 bases). The V end was cut by 4 bases, the J end by 5 bases, with 12 bases between. CDR1 is SGHDT, CDR2 YYEEEE, per germline. The CDR3 spans 13 residues. The CDR3: CASSGGGAETQYF. CDR3 sequence (DNA): TGTGCCAGCAGCGGAGGGGGCGCGGAGACCCAGTACTTC.

The CDR3 coding sequence is TGTGCCAGCACCACCCCGGGACTAGAAGAGACCCAGTACTTC. This sequence encodes CASTTPGLEETQYF. V gene TRBV28 combines with J gene TRBJ2-5, with 8 positions matching TRBD2. This CDR3 has 14 residues. Germline assignment: CDR1 MDHEN and CDR2 SYDVKM. Trimming cost V 7 bases and J 3 bases; bases outside gene matches: 7.

The rearrangement joins TRBV5-6 to TRBJ1-1; TRBD1 might be the D (5 bases). Germline V gene sequence: CDR1 SGHDT, CDR2 YYEEEE. There are 15 residues in the CDR3. The V and J ends lost 4 bases and 4 bases respectively, with 17 bases between them. The DNA of the CDR3 is TGTGCCAGCAGCCGGGAGGGATCGGGGGGCACTGAAGCTTTCTTT. Its translation: CASSREGSGGTEAFF.

The gene calls are TRBV5-1 and TRBJ2-7; the match to TRBD1 covers 7 bases. The CDR3 extends over 15 amino acids. V trimming: 2 bases; J trimming: 6 bases; junction bases outside the gene matches: 11. CDR1 is SGHRS and CDR2 is YFSETQ in the germline V gene. CDR3 residues: CASSFTFDTGAEQYF. The DNA for the CDR3 is TGCGCCAGCAGCTTTACATTCGATACAGGGGCCGAGCAGTACTTC. Looking up the rest from reference TRBV5-1 and TRBJ2-7 gives the full variable domain: KAGVTQTPRYLIKTRGQQVTLSCSPISGHRSVSWYQQTPGQGLQFLFEYFSETQRNKGNFPGRFSGRQFSNSRSEMNVSTLELGDSALYLCASSFTFDTGAEQYFGPGTRLTVT.

This clone was picked up a small number of times. The chain recombines TRBV6-6 with TRBJ1-5, with 9 bases lining up with TRBD1. Trimming at V came to 4 bases and at J to 4 bases, leaving 5 bases not matched to a gene. The CDR3 runs 15 residues. The germline V gene has CDR1 MNHNY and CDR2 SVGAGI (reference sequence). CDR3 residues: CASSSPDRGNQPQHF. The CDR3, as DNA: TGTGCCAGCAGTTCACCCGACAGGGGGAATCAGCCCCAGCATTTT.

The CDR3 nucleotides read TGTGCCAGCAGGCAGGGGGTGGGGAATGAGCAGTTCTTC. Its protein product is CASRQGVGNEQFF. The genes are TRBV2 and TRBJ2-1; 7 nucleotides match TRBD1. The CDR3 is 13 residues long. Germline assignment: CDR1 SNHLY and CDR2 FYNNEI. V was clipped by 6 bases and J by 7 bases; unmatched bases: 6. Supplemented by reference TRBV2 and TRBJ2-1, the full variable domain reads EPEVTQTPSHQVTQMGQEVILRCVPISNHLYFYWYRQILGQKVEFLVSFYNNEISEKSEIFDDQFSVERPDGSNFTLKIRSTKLEDSAMYFCASRQGVGNEQFFGPGTRLTVL.

This clone was seen a few times. The identical CDR3 is also encoded by other nucleotide sequences in the sample. V gene TRBV9 combines with J gene TRBJ2-1; 13 bases agree with TRBD2. Germline CDR1 SGDLS, CDR2 YYNGEE. The CDR3 spans 15 residues. With V trimmed by 2 bases and J by 8 bases, 4 bases remained unmatched. CDR3 loop: CASSVGLAGEHEQFF. The CDR3 DNA follows: TGTGCCAGCAGCGTTGGACTAGCGGGAGAACATGAGCAGTTCTTC.

This clone has just a few counts. The chain has TRBV29-1 and TRBJ2-5, with TRBD1 as a possible D gene (5 bases). Looked up from germline, CDR1 is SQVTM and CDR2 is ANQGSEA. V gave up 4 bases and J gave up 5 bases, with 14 bases separating them. The CDR3 contains 13 residues. The CDR3 bases are TGCAGCGTTGCACCCAGGGTCCTGGAGACCCAGTACTTC. It translates to CSVAPRVLETQYF.

The V call is TRBV7-9, the J call TRBJ2-7; 8 positions agree with TRBD2. The V gene's germline CDR1 is SEHNR and CDR2 FQNEAQ (reference sequence). The CDR3 covers 14 residues. V was pared by 4 bases and J by 5 bases, with 7 bases of the junction left unmatched. In nucleotides, the CDR3 is TGTGCCAGCAGCTCAAGCGGGAGAATCAACGAGCAGTACTTC. This gives the protein CASSSSGRINEQYF.

This clone was seen a handful of times. The rearrangement joins TRBV28 to TRBJ1-5; D remains ambiguous. V was cut by 7 bases and J by 6 bases, with 16 bases left in between. The CDR3 consists of 14 residues. The germline V gene encodes CDR1 MDHEN and CDR2 SYDVKM. The CDR3 here is CASTSAEFSQPQHF. The CDR3 DNA follows: TGTGCCAGCACTTCTGCCGAGTTTAGTCAGCCCCAGCATTTT.

The chain has TRBV6-6 and TRBJ2-7, with D possibly TRBD2 on 6 matching bases. Between the trimmed V and J ends, which lost 6 bases and 0 bases, there was a span of 18 bases. The germline gives CDR1 MNHNY, CDR2 SVGAGI (reference sequence). The CDR3 runs to 16 residues. The CDR3 sequence: CASSPLGTASSYEQYF. CDR3 DNA sequence: TGTGCCAGCAGCCCCCTTGGGACTGCAAGCTCCTACGAGCAGTACTTC.

In its sample, this clone was seen a few times. The chain couples TRBV27 to TRBJ2-1; D unresolved. In germline, CDR1 is MNHEY, CDR2 SMNVEV (reference sequence). Trimming removed 6 bases from V and 4 bases from J, with 7 bases in between. The CDR3 runs 12 residues. The CDR3 loop is CASRPTYNEQFF. As DNA, the CDR3 is TGTGCCAGCAGACCCACATACAATGAGCAGTTCTTC.

The chain combines TRBV5-1 with TRBJ2-1; 8 nucleotides match TRBD2. This CDR3 spans 16 amino acids. Germline V gene sequence: CDR1 SGHRS, CDR2 YFSETQ. The J segment lost 9 bases and the V segment lost 4 bases, leaving 15 bases of the junction unmatched. DNA for the CDR3: TGCGCCAGCAGCCTAATAGCGGGATCGGGGAGAGGTGAGCAGTTCTTC. It yields the protein CASSLIAGSGRGEQFF.

The table lists this clone with a few counts. V and J are TRBV7-9 and TRBJ1-5; D is unresolved. The germline CDR1 and CDR2 sequences are SEHNR and FQNEAQ (reference sequence). This CDR3 comprises 15 residues. Deletions cut 5 bases from V and 2 bases from J, with 13 bases between. Here the CDR3 reads CASSIEGIGNQPQHF. The CDR3 DNA reads as TGTGCCAGCAGCATCGAGGGAATTGGCAATCAGCCCCAGCATTTT.

This chain joins TRBV19 and TRBJ1-5, with unresolved D. The germline V gene encodes CDR1 LNHDA and CDR2 SQIVND (reference sequence). V lost 8 bases and J lost 6, with 14 bases in between. This CDR3 has 13 residues. The CDR3 is CASSPAGIQPQHF. For the CDR3, the DNA is TGTGCCAGTTCCCCCGCAGGCATTCAGCCCCAGCATTTT.

This clone showed up just a few times. The genes are TRBV19 and TRBJ2-1; perhaps TRBD1 as D (6 bases). The CDR3 has 13 residues. Trimming took 1 base from V and 9 from J, leaving 10 bases between them. Germline CDR1 reads LNHDA; CDR2 reads SQIVND (reference sequence). This chain's CDR3 is CASSIAQGTEQFF. The CDR3 DNA sequence: TGTGCCAGTAGTATAGCCCAGGGGACTGAGCAGTTCTTC. The full variable domain, its missing parts supplied by reference TRBV19 and TRBJ2-1, is DGGITQSPKYLFRKEGQNVTLSCEQNLNHDAMYWYRQDPGQGLRLIYYSQIVNDFQKGDIAEGYSVSREKKESFPLTVTSAQKNPTAFYLCASSIAQGTEQFFGPGTRLTVL.

The V gene is TRBV4-1, the J gene TRBJ2-2, with no clear D. The CDR3 length is 16 residues. V was clipped by 1 base and J by 4 bases, with 13 bases between them. Germline-derived CDR1 and CDR2 are MGHRA and YSYEKL. The DNA for the CDR3 is TGCGCCAGCAGCCAAGTTCCAGCGCCCTTCACCGGGGAGCTGTTTTTT. Residues: CASSQVPAPFTGELFF.

This clone was observed a handful of times. The gene calls are TRBV7-3 and TRBJ2-7; 7 bases fit TRBD1. Germline values: CDR1 SGHTA, CDR2 FQGTGA. The CDR3 contains 15 residues. Trimming at V came to 5 bases and at J to 3 bases, leaving 10 bases not matched to a gene. CDR3 residues: CASSARQGSGYEQYF. The CDR3 DNA reads as TGTGCCAGCAGCGCCCGACAGGGTTCGGGCTACGAGCAGTACTTC. Using reference TRBV7-3 and TRBJ2-7 for the parts outside the CDR3, the full variable domain is GAGVSQTPSNKVTEKGKYVELRCDPISGHTALYWYRQSLGQGPEFLIYFQGTGAADDSGLPNDRFFAVRPEGSVSTLKIQRTERGDSAVYLCASSARQGSGYEQYFGPGTRLTVT.

There are a few counts of this clone. The chain recombines TRBV18 with TRBJ1-1; D is unclear. Germline lookup yields CDR1 KGHSH and CDR2 LQKENI. This CDR3 is built from 13 residues. The V and J ends lost 5 bases and 3 bases respectively, with 10 bases between them. CDR3 sequence reads: CASSITEDTEAFF. The CDR3 nucleotides are TGTGCCAGCTCAATTACAGAAGACACTGAAGCTTTCTTT.

CDR3 loop: CASSGLAQTYEQYF. The CDR3 DNA sequence: TGTGCCAGCAGTGGACTAGCGCAGACCTACGAGCAGTACTTC. This chain uses TRBV2 with TRBJ2-7; 8 bases map to TRBD2. From germline, CDR1 is SNHLY and CDR2 FYNNEI. Germline trimming cut 4 bases from V and 2 bases from J; bases unmatched to any gene: 4. The length of the CDR3 is 14 residues.

The chain carries TRBV28 and TRBJ2-1, with 9 bases aligning to TRBD2. J gave up 5 bases and V 2 bases, and 4 bases lay outside the gene matches. CDR3 size: 15 residues. Germline V gene sequence: CDR1 MDHEN, CDR2 SYDVKM. CDR3 in amino acids: CASSLAGGFHNEQFF. In nucleotides, the CDR3 is TGTGCCAGCAGTTTAGCGGGAGGGTTCCACAATGAGCAGTTCTTC.

The DNA for the CDR3 is TGTGCCTGGAGTGTACAAGCGGTCTCCTACAATGAGCAGTTCTTC. It encodes CAWSVQAVSYNEQFF. V and J are TRBV30 and TRBJ2-1, with a possible D match to TRBD2 (5 bases). The ends were cut back, 0 bases at V and 0 bases at J, with 9 bases in the middle. This CDR3 contains 15 residues. Germline V gene data show CDR1 as GTSNPN and CDR2 as SVGIG (reference sequence).